This T cell receptor (beta chain) came from a study of T cell repertoires in MIS-A myocarditis (dated 2022 in TCRdb). On this clone: Its specific antigen is unknown. It has no much larger one-base neighbor in the sample; base qualities were not kept.

The QIAamp DNA FFPE kit was used to extract genomic DNA from formalin-fixed paraffin-embedded autopsy tissue. CDR1 SEHNR and CDR2 FQNEAQ are derived from the germline V gene (reference sequence). V sheds 2 bases and J sheds 1 base, leaving 8 bases between their ends. Counted from cysteine to phenylalanine, this CDR3 has 14 amino acids. The only DNA kept is the CDR3, 42 bases in frame from the first base. Amplification of TCRbeta CDR3 regions relied on the immunoSEQ bias-controlled multiplex PCR, followed by high-throughput sequencing. In the original analysis: CDR3 sequences were collapsed and filtered by the immunoSEQ vendor pipeline to quantify abundance and frequency of each unique TCRbeta CDR3. Dominant CDR3 amino acid sequences were clustered with SARS-CoV-2-specific ImmuneCODE TCRbeta sequences by CD-HIT using a 90% global sequence identity threshold. Clones were classed as hyperexpanded at frequencies of 0.1 to 1 and as large at frequencies of 0.01 to 0.1. CDR3 amino acid sequences and V and J gene assignments of dominant clones were confirmed with MiXCR. The R stringdist package was used to compute Levenshtein distances between the patient clonotypes and the ImmuneCODE hits. Not all clones reach the TCRdb copy of this immuneACCESS table, which keeps in-frame sequences only. Checked studies attribute under half of the gap to unresolved V genes and leave the rest unexplained. D and trimming come from the DNA, and the V and J calls and clone size come from that table. The sample table shows about 10,000 clones, and 85% to 90% are seen once. About 2% of the sample is held by the ten biggest clonotypes.

The clonotype was recovered from a man between 18 and 35 years old with fulminant myocarditis from multisystem inflammatory syndrome in adults (MIS-A) after COVID-19. The rearranged segments are TRBV7-9 and TRBJ1-2, with the identity of the D gene unclear. The sample comprised thoracic lymph node tissue obtained at autopsy. The CDR3 loop reads CASSLTDRNYGYTF. The DNA sequence reads TGTGCCAGCAGCTTAACGGACCGTAACTATGGCTACACCTTC.